This TCR beta chain is drawn from a study of blood T cell repertoires in COVID-19. Study background: Acute and convalescent COVID-19 specimens originated in the United States, Italy and Spain. Nucleic acid was either cDNA or gDNA, and it came from T cells, B-cell-depleted T cells, or PBMCs.

Trimming took 0 bases from V and 11 from J, leaving 16 bases between them. The CDR3 runs 14 residues. CDR1 MGHRA and CDR2 YSYEKL come from the germline V gene. The method was immunoSEQ multiplex PCR; TCRdb's version includes in-frame clones alone and lacks a portion of them. The table shows about 150,000 clones, with roughly four fifths occurring only once. This clonotype was obtained from a woman aged 55-69 years with acute or convalescent COVID-19. This rearrangement joins TRBV4-1 to TRBJ1-1; no clear D. Sequencing was carried out using peripheral blood. This CDR3 is CASSQDFGGLEAFF. CDR3 sequence (DNA): TGCGCCAGCAGCCAAGATTTTGGCGGTCTCGAGGCTTTCTTT.